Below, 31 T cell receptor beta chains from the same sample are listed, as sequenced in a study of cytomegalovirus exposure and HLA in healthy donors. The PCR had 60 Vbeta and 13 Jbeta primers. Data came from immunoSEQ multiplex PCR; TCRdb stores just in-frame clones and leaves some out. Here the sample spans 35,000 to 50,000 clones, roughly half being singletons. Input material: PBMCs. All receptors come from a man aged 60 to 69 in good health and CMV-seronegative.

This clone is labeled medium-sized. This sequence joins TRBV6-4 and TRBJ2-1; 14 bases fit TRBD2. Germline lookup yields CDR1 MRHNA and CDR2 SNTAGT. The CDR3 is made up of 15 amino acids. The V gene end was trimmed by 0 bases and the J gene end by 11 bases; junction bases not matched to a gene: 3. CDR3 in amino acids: CASSDSTSGRAKQFF. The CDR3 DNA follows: TGTGCCAGCAGTGACTCGACTAGCGGGAGGGCCAAGCAGTTCTTC.

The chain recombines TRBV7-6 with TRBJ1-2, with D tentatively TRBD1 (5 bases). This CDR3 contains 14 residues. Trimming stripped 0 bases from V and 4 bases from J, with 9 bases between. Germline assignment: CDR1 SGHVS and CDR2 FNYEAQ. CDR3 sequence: CASSLAQGGYGYTF. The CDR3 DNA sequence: TGTGCCAGCAGCTTAGCGCAGGGCGGCTATGGCTACACCTTC.

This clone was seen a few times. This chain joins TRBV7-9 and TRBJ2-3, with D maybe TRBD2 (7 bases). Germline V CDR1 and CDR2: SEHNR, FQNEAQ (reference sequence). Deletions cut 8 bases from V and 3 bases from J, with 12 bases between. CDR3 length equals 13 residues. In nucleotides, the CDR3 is TGTGCCAGCGTGCGGGGGCAAACAGATACGCAGTATTTT. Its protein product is CASVRGQTDTQYF.

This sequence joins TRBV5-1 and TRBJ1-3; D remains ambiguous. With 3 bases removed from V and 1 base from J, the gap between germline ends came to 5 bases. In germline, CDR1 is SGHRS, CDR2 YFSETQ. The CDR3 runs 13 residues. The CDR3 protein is CASSSQSGNTIYF. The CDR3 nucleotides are TGCGCCAGCAGCTCCCAGTCTGGAAACACCATATATTTT.

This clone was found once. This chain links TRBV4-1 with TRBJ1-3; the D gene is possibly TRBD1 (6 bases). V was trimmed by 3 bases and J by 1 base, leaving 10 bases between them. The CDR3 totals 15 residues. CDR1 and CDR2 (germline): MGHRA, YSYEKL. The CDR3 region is CASSQNQGSGNTIYF. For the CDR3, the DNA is TGCGCCAGCAGCCAGAATCAGGGGTCTGGAAACACCATATATTTT.

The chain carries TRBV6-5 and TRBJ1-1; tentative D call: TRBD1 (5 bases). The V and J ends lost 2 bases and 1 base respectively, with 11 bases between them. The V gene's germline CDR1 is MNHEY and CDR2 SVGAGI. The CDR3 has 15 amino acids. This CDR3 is CASSYGGVGNTEAFF. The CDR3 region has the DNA TGTGCCAGCAGTTACGGAGGGGTCGGGAACACTGAAGCTTTCTTT.

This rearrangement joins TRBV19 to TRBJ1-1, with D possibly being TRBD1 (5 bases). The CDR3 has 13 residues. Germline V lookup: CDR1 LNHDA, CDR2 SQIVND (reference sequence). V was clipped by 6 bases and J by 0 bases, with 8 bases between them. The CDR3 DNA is TGTGCCAGTAGGAAGGGGTTGAACACTGAAGCTTTCTTT. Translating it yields CASRKGLNTEAFF.

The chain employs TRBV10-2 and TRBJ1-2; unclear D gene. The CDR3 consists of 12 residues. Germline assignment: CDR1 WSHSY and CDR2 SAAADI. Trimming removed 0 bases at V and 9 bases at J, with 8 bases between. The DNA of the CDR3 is TGCGCCAGCAGTGAGTCGAGGAGCCGCTACACCTTC. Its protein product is CASSESRSRYTF.

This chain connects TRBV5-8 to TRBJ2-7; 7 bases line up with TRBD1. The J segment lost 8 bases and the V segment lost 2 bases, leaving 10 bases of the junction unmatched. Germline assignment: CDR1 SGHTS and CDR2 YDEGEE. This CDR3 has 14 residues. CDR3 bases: TGTGCCAGCAGCTTAGAGGGGGCGCTTTCACAGCAGTACTTC. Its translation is CASSLEGALSQQYF. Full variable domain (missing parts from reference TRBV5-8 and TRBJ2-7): EAGVTQSPTHLIKTRGQQATLRCSPISGHTSVYWYQQALGLGLQFLLWYDEGEERNRGNFPPRFSGRQFPNYSSELNVNALELEDSALYLCASSLEGALSQQYFGPGTRLTVT.

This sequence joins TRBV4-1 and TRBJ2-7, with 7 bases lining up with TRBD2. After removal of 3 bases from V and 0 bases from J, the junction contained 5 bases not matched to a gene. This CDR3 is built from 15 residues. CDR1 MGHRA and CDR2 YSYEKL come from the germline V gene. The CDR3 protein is CASSQGGGSSYEQYF. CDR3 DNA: TGCGCCAGCAGCCAGGGGGGAGGGAGCTCCTACGAGCAGTACTTC.

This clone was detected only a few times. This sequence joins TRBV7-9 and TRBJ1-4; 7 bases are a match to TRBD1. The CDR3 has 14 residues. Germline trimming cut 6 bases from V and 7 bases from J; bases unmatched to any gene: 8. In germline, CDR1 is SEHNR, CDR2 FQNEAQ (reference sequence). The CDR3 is CASSTGTVTEKLFF. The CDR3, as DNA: TGTGCCAGCAGTACCGGGACAGTAACTGAAAAACTGTTTTTT. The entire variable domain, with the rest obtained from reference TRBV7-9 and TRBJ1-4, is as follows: DTGVSQNPRHKITKRGQNVTFRCDPISEHNRLYWYRQTLGQGPEFLTYFQNEAQLEKSRLLSDRFSAERPKGSFSTLEIQRTEQGDSAMYLCASSTGTVTEKLFFGSGTQLSVL.

The CDR3 coding sequence is TGTGCCAGCAGACAAACCGGGGCCTACGAGCAGTACTTC. Amino acids: CASRQTGAYEQYF. V gene TRBV28 combines with J gene TRBJ2-7; perhaps TRBD2 as D (5 bases). This CDR3 contains 13 residues. The V end lost 6 bases, the J end lost 2 bases, and 11 bases lay between the germline ends. Germline V gene sequence: CDR1 MDHEN, CDR2 SYDVKM.

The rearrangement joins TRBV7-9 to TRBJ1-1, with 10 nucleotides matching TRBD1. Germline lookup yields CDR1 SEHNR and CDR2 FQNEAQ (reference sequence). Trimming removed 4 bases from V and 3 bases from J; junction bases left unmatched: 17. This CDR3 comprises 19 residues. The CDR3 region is CASSWPTGGAGGGDTEAFF. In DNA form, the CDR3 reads TGTGCCAGCAGCTGGCCGACAGGGGGCGCCGGGGGAGGGGACACTGAAGCTTTCTTT.

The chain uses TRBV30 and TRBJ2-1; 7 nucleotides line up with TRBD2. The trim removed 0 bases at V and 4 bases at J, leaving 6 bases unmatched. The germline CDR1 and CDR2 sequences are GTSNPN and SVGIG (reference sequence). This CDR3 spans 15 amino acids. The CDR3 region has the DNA TGTGCCTGGAGTGTGGGCGGGAGTTATTACAATGAGCAGTTCTTC. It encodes CAWSVGGSYYNEQFF.

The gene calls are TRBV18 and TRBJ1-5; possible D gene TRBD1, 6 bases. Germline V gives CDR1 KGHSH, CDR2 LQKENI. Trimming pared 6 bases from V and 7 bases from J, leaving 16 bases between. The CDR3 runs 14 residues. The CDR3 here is CASSRAGAGQPQHF. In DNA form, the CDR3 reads TGTGCCAGCTCTCGGGCGGGGGCAGGGCAGCCCCAGCATTTT.

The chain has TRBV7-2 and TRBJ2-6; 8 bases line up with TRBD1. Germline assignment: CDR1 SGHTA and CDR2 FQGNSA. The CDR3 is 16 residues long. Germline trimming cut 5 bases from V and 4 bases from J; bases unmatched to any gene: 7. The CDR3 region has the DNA TGTGCCAGCAGCCCTCAGGGGGCGGGAGGGGCCAACGTCCTGACTTTC. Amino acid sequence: CASSPQGAGGANVLTF.

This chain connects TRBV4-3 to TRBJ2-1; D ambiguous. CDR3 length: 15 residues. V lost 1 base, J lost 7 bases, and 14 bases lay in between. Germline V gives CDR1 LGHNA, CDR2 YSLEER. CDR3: CASSQASGRRNEQFF. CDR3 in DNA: TGCGCCAGCAGCCAAGCATCCGGCCGGCGGAATGAGCAGTTCTTC.

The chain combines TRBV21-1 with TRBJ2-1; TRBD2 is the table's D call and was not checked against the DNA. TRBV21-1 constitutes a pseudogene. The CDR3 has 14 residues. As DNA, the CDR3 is TGTGCCAGCAAAACACTAGCGGAGGACAATGAGCAGTTCTTC. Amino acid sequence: CASKTLAEDNEQFF.

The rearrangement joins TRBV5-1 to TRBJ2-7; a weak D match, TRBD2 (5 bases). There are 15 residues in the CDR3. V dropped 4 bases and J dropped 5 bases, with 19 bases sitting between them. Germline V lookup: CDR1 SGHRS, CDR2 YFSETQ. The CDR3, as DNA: TGCGCCAGCAGCAAACCGGACGGGGTTAGCGACGAGCAGTACTTC. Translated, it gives CASSKPDGVSDEQYF.

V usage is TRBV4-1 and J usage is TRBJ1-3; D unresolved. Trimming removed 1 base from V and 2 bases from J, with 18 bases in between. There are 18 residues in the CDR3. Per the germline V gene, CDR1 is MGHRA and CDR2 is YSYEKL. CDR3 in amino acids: CASSQVRAGGGTGNTIYF. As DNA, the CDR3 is TGCGCCAGCAGCCAAGTAAGGGCGGGTGGAGGGACTGGAAACACCATATATTTT.

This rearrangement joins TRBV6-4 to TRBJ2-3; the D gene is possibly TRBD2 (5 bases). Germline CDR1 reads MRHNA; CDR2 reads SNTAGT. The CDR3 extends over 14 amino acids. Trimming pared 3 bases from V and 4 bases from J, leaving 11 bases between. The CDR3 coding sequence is TGTGCCAGCAGTGAGCCCGGGGAGTCAGATACGCAGTATTTT. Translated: CASSEPGESDTQYF.

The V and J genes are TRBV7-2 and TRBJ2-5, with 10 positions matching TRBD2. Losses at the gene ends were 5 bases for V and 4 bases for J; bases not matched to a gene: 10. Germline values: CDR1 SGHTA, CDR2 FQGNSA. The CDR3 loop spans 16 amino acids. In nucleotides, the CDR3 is TGTGCCAGCAGCCTCCAGCGGGAGGGCCCGTCAGAGACCCAGTACTTC. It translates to CASSLQREGPSETQYF. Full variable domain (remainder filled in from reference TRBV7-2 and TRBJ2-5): GAGVSQSPSNKVTEKGKDVELRCDPISGHTALYWYRQSLGQGLEFLIYFQGNSAPDKSGLPSDRFSAERTGGSVSTLTIQRTQQEDSAVYLCASSLQREGPSETQYFGPGTRLLVL.

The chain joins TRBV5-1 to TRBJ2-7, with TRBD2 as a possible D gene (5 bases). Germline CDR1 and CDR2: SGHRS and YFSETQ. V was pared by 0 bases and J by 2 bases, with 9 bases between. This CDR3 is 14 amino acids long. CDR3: CASSLGGYTYEQYF. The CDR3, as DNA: TGCGCCAGCAGCTTGGGCGGGTATACCTACGAGCAGTACTTC.

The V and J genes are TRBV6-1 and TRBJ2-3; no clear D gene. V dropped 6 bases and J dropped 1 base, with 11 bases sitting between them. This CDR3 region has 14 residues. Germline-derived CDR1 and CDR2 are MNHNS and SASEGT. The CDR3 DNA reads TGTGCCAGCAGCTTCTCCGGAGGCACAGATACGCAGTATTTT. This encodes CASSFSGGTDTQYF.

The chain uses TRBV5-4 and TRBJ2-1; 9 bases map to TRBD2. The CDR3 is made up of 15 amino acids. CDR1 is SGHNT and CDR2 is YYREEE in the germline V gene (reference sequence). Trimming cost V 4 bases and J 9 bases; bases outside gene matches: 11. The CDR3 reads CASSQGREGVSEQFF. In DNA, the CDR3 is TGTGCCAGCAGCCAGGGGCGGGAGGGCGTCAGTGAGCAGTTCTTC.

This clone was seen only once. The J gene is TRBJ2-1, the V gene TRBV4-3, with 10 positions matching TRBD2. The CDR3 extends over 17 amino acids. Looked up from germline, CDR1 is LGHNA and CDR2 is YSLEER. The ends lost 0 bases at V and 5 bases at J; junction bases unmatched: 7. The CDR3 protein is CASSQDGLAGVNNEQFF. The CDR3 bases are TGCGCCAGCAGCCAAGATGGGCTAGCGGGAGTTAACAATGAGCAGTTCTTC.

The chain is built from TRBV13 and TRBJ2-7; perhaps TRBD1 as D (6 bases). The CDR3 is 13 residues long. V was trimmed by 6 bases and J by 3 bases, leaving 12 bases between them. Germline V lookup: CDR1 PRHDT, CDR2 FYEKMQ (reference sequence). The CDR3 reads CASRLTGNYEQYF. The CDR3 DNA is TGTGCCAGCAGATTAACAGGGAACTACGAGCAGTACTTC.

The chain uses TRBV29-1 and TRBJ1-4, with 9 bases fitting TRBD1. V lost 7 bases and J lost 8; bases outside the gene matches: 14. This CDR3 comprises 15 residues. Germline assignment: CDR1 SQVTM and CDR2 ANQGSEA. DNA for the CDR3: TGCAGCGACTCCCGGGACAGGGTAAATAAAGAAAAACTGTTTTTT. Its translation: CSDSRDRVNKEKLFF.

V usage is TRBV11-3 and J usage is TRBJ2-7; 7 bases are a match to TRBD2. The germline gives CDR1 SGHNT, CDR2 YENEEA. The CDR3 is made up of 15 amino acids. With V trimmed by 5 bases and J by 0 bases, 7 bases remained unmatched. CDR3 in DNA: TGTGCCAGCAGCGTTAGGGCGGGAGCCTCCTACGAGCAGTACTTC. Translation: CASSVRAGASYEQYF.

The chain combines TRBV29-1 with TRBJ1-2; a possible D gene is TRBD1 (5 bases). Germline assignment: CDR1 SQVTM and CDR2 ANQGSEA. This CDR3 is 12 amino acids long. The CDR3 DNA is TGCAAAACCGAGGAGGGACTGAGTGGCTACACCTTC. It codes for CKTEEGLSGYTF. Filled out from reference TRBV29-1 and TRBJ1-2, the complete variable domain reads SAVISQKPSRDICQRGTSLTIQCQVDSQVTMMFWYRQQPGQSLTLIATANQGSEATYESGFVIDKFPISRPNLTFSTLTVSNMSPEDSSIYLCKTEEGLSGYTFGSGTRLTVV.

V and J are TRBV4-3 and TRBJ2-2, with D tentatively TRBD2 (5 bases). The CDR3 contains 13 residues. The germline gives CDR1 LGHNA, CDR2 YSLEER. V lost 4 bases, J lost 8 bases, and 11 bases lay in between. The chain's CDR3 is CASSLGLQGELFF. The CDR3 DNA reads TGCGCCAGCAGCCTCGGACTCCAAGGGGAGCTGTTTTTT.